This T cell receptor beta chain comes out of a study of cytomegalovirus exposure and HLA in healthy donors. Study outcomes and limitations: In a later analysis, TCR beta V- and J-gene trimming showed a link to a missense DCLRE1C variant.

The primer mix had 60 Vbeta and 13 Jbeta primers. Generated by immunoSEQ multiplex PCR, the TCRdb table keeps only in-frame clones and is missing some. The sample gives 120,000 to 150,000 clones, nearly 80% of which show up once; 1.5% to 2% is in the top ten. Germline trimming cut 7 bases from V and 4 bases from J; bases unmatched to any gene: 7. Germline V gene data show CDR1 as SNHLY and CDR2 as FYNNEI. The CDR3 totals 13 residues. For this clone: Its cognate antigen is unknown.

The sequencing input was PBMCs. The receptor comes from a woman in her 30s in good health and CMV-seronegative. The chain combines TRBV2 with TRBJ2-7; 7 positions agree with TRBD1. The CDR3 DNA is TGTGCCAGCAATCTGGACAGGAAGTACGAGCAGTACTTC. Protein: CASNLDRKYEQYF.